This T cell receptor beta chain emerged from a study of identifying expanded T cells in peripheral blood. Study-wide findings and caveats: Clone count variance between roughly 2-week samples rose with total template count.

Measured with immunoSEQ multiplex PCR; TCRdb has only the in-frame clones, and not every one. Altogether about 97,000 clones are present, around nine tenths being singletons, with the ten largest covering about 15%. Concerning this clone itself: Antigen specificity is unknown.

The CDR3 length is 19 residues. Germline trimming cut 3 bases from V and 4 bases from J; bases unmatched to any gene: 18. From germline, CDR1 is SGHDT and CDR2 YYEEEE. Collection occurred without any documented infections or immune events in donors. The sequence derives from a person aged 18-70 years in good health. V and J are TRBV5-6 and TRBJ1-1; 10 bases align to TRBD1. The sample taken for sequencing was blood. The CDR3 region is CASSSLLGQGVFYGTEAFF. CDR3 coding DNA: TGTGCCAGCAGCTCCCTCCTCGGACAGGGGGTATTTTATGGCACTGAAGCTTTCTTT. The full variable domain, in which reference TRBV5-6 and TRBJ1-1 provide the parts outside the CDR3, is DAGVTQSPTHLIKTRGQQVTLRCSPKSGHDTVSWYQQALGQGPQFIFQYYEEEERQRGNFPDRFSGHQFPNYSSELNVNALLLGDSALYLCASSSLLGQGVFYGTEAFFGQGTRLTVV.